This TCR beta chain was sequenced for a study of cytomegalovirus exposure and HLA in healthy donors. Findings and caveats of the study: Three of the chains that were CMV-associated were confirmed in vitro to be specific for CMV antigens. When analyzed later, the rates of TCR association showed variation by HLA locus, with DRB1 the most and HLA-C the fewest.

13 Jbeta primers and 60 Vbeta primers were used for the PCR. The repertoire was sequenced with immunoSEQ multiplex PCR; TCRdb's copy has only in-frame clones and lacks some. The top ten hold around 3.1% of the sample, which has some 130,000 clones, approximately 83% seen once. About this clone: Its target is not known.

The CDR3 is made up of 15 amino acids. Germline trimming cut 5 bases from V and 4 bases from J; bases unmatched to any gene: 9. Per the germline V gene, CDR1 is MNHEY and CDR2 is SVGAGI. This receptor was identified in a man aged 35-49 years in good health and CMV-seronegative. Specimen: PBMCs. The V gene is TRBV6-5, the J gene TRBJ2-7; TRBD1 matches at 9 bases. The CDR3 loop reads CASSTWTGVLYEQYF. Written as DNA, the CDR3 is TGTGCCAGCAGTACCTGGACAGGGGTCCTTTACGAGCAGTACTTC.